What follows are 14 T cell receptor beta chains derived from one specimen sequenced in a study of Ad26.COV2.S vaccination and SARS-CoV-2 variants. Treatment noted: 15 to 20 received Ad26.COV2.S at low or high dose, single or two shots; about 5 received placebo; per-sample allocation not given. Specimen acquisition occurred on day 63 following the initial vaccine or placebo injection. Profiling relied on immunoSEQ multiplex PCR, and the TCRdb table lists in-frame clones only, not all of them. The sample includes roughly 680,000 clones, more than 80% of them seen just once. The specimen comprised peripheral blood, sampled in a trial of Ad26.COV2.S vaccine versus placebo. The receptors stem from a person aged 18 to 59 who received the Ad26.COV2.S COVID-19 vaccine or a placebo.

The V call is TRBV5-1, the J call TRBJ2-2, with 7 bases lining up with TRBD2. CDR3 length equals 16 residues. Germline V lookup: CDR1 SGHRS, CDR2 YFSETQ. V trimming: 4 bases; J trimming: 0 bases; junction bases outside the gene matches: 6. CDR3 nucleotide sequence: TGCGCCAGCAGCCAGGGAGCGGGGACGAACACCGGGGAGCTGTTTTTT. Amino acids: CASSQGAGTNTGELFF.

The chain couples TRBV3-1 (or the pseudogene TRBV3-2) to TRBJ2-7; the D gene is possibly TRBD1 (6 bases). V lost 4 bases to trimming and J lost 3 bases, with 10 bases between them. The CDR3 totals 13 residues. Germline V gives CDR1 LGHDT, CDR2 YNNKEL (reference sequence). CDR3 sequence: CASSRTEYYEQYF. The DNA for the CDR3 is TGTGCCAGCAGCCGGACAGAGTACTACGAGCAGTACTTC.

The CDR3 region has the DNA TGTGCCAGCAGCTTAGACCCTTCCTACGAGCAGTACTTC. This gives the protein CASSLDPSYEQYF. The chain couples TRBV11-2 to TRBJ2-7; D gene uncertain. V was cut by 0 bases and J by 1 base, with 4 bases left in between. Germline V gene sequence: CDR1 SGHAT, CDR2 FQNNGV. The CDR3 length is 13 residues.

V is TRBV5-6 and J is TRBJ1-6; TRBD1 might be the D (5 bases). Trimming cost V 4 bases and J 10 bases, with 18 bases left between them. In germline, CDR1 is SGHDT, CDR2 YYEEEE. This CDR3 comprises 15 residues. This CDR3 reads CASSRGEGVRSPLHF. The CDR3 DNA sequence: TGTGCCAGCAGCCGAGGGGAAGGGGTAAGATCACCCCTCCACTTT.

This clone has a handful of counts. J is TRBJ1-5 and V is TRBV14; D might be TRBD1 (6 bases). The CDR3 covers 15 residues. In germline, CDR1 is SGHDN, CDR2 FVKESK. Trimming took 1 base from V and 7 from J, leaving 14 bases between them. In DNA form, the CDR3 reads TGTGCCAGCAGCCAAGGACGGGCAACAGGGCAGCCCCAGCATTTT. It translates to CASSQGRATGQPQHF.

The chain combines TRBV19 with TRBJ1-2; 9 bases map to TRBD1. The CDR3 runs 13 residues. CDR1 and CDR2 (germline): LNHDA, SQIVND (reference sequence). J gave up 6 bases and V 3 bases, and 2 bases lay outside the gene matches. CDR3 DNA: TGTGCCAGTAGTATTGGGACAGGGAATGGCTACACCTTC. This gives the protein CASSIGTGNGYTF.

The table lists this clone with a few counts. The chain joins TRBV30 to TRBJ1-5, with D tentatively TRBD1 (6 bases). CDR3 length: 16 residues. Trimming stripped 2 bases from V and 4 bases from J, with 18 bases between. Germline-derived CDR1 and CDR2 are GTSNPN and SVGIG (reference sequence). The CDR3 loop reads CAWSPLDSLANQPQHF. DNA of the CDR3: TGTGCCTGGAGTCCTTTGGACAGCCTCGCGAATCAGCCCCAGCATTTT.

This clone was detected once. The chain has TRBV6-6 and TRBJ2-7, with TRBD2 matching 13 bases. The junction had 7 bases not matched to a gene; V was cut back by 6 bases and J by 2 bases. Germline assignment: CDR1 MNHNY and CDR2 SVGAGI (reference sequence). CDR3 length: 16 residues. Here the CDR3 reads CASRATSGGSAYEQYF. CDR3 nucleotide sequence: TGTGCCAGCAGGGCGACTAGCGGGGGGTCCGCCTACGAGCAGTACTTC.

This chain's CDR3 is CASSQVRSGNTIYF. CDR3 coding DNA: TGCGCCAGCAGCCAAGTACGCTCTGGAAACACCATATATTTT. This chain uses TRBV4-1 with TRBJ1-3, with D uncertain. V lost 1 base, J lost 0 bases, and 4 bases lay in between. The CDR3 is 14 amino acids. From germline, CDR1 is MGHRA and CDR2 YSYEKL.

The chain has TRBV5-1 and TRBJ1-4; D gene unclear. In germline, CDR1 is SGHRS, CDR2 YFSETQ. Between the trimmed V and J ends, which lost 0 bases and 4 bases, there was a span of 10 bases. The CDR3 consists of 15 residues. The CDR3 region is CASSLAGLGNEKLFF. The CDR3 bases are TGCGCCAGCAGCTTGGCCGGTTTGGGTAATGAAAAACTGTTTTTT.

This clone was detected once. The rearrangement links TRBV7-2 to TRBJ2-1, with D possibly matching TRBD2 (5 bases). The CDR3 runs 13 residues. CDR1 is SGHTA, CDR2 FQGNSA, per germline. Trimming removed 5 bases from V and 5 bases from J, with 10 bases in between. The CDR3 region has the DNA TGTGCCAGCAGCGGCCGGCGGGACAATGAGCAGTTCTTC. Amino acids: CASSGRRDNEQFF.

The chain combines TRBV2 with TRBJ1-4; D possibly corresponds to TRBD1 (6 bases). The CDR3 consists of 13 residues. Trimming shortened V by 8 bases and J by 10 bases, and 17 bases separated the two germline ends. The germline CDR1 and CDR2 sequences are SNHLY and FYNNEI. The CDR3 coding sequence is TGTGCCAGCTATGGCCAGGGGAGGGTAAAACTGTTTTTT. It encodes CASYGQGRVKLFF.

The chain joins TRBV5-1 to TRBJ2-7, with 8 positions matching TRBD1. This CDR3 is 13 amino acids long. CDR1 and CDR2 from the germline V gene are SGHRS and YFSETQ. The V segment lost 3 bases and the J segment 6 bases; nucleotides outside the gene matches: 5. The CDR3 sequence: CASSSGQAGEQYF. The CDR3 coding sequence is TGCGCCAGCAGCTCGGGACAGGCAGGCGAGCAGTACTTC.

The chain recombines TRBV7-9 with TRBJ1-2, with D unclear. V was shortened by 4 bases and J by 4 bases, with 19 bases between the two germline ends. The CDR3 runs to 16 residues. The germline V gene encodes CDR1 SEHNR and CDR2 FQNEAQ (reference sequence). The CDR3 sequence is CASSSQRAQGGYGYTF. The CDR3 DNA is TGTGCCAGCAGCTCCCAACGGGCACAAGGAGGCTATGGCTACACCTTC.